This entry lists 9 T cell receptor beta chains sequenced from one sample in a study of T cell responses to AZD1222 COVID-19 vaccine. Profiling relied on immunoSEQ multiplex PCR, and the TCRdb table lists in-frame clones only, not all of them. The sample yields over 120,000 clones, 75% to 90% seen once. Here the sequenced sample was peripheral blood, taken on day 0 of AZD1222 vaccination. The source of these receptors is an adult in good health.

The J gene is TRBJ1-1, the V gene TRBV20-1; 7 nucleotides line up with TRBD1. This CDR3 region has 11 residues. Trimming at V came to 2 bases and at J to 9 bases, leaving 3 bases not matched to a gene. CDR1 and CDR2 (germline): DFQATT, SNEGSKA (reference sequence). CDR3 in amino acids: CSARQQGKAFF. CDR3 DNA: TGCAGTGCTAGACAACAGGGGAAAGCTTTCTTT.

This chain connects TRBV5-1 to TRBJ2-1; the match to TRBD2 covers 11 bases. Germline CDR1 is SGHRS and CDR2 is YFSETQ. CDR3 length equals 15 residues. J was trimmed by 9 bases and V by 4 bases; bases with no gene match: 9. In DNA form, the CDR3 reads TGCGCCAGCAGCGGTAGCGGGAGGGCCCACACTGAGCAGTTCTTC. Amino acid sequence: CASSGSGRAHTEQFF.

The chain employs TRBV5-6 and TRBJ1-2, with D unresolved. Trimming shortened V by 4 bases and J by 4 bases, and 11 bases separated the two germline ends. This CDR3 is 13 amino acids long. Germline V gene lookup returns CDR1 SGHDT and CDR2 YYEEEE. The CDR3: CASSRTPPYGYTF. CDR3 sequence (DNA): TGTGCCAGCAGCCGGACGCCCCCCTATGGCTACACCTTC.

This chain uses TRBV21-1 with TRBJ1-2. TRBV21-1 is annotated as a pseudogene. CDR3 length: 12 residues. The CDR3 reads CASSKVADGYTF. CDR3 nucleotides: TGTGCCAGCAGCAAAGTTGCGGATGGCTACACCTTC.

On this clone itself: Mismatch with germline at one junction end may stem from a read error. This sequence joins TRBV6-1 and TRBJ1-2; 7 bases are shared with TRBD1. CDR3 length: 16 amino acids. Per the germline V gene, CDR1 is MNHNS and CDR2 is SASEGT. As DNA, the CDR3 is TGTGCCAGCAGCGAAGACGACAGGGCAAATAACTATGGCTACACCTTC. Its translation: CASSEDDRANNYGYTF.

The CDR3 nucleotides are TGTGCCAGCAGTTACGCCCCTACTAATGAAAAACTGTTTTTT. Its protein product is CASSYAPTNEKLFF. This rearrangement joins TRBV6-5 to TRBJ1-4; D ambiguous. The length of the CDR3 is 14 residues. Germline V gene sequence: CDR1 MNHEY, CDR2 SVGAGI. V gave up 2 bases and J gave up 2 bases, with 6 bases separating them.

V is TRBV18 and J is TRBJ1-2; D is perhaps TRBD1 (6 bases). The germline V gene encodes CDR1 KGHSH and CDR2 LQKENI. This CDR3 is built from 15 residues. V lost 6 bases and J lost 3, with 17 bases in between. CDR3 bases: TGTGCCAGCTCGACAGGTCCGGGGAACCACTATGGCTACACCTTC. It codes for CASSTGPGNHYGYTF.

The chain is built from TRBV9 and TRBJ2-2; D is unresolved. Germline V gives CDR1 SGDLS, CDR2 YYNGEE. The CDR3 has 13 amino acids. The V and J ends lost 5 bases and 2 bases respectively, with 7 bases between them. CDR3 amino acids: CASRGPNTGELFF. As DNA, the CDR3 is TGTGCCAGCAGAGGCCCTAACACCGGGGAGCTGTTTTTT. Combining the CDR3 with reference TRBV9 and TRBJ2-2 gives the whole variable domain DSGVTQTPKHLITATGQRVTLRCSPRSGDLSVYWYQQSLDQGLQFLIQYYNGEERAKGNILERFSAQQFPDLHSELNLSSLELGDSALYFCASRGPNTGELFFGEGSRLTVL.

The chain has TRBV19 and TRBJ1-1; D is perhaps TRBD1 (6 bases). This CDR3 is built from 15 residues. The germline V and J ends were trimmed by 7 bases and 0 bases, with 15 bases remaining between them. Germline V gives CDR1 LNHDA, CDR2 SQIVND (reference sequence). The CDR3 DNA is TGTGCCAGTAAGAATCTCGGACAGTTGAACACTGAAGCTTTCTTT. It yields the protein CASKNLGQLNTEAFF.